This T cell receptor beta chain originates from a study of OX40 agonist ivuxolimab in advanced cancers. General study points: Compared with CD4+, CD8+ T cells on average had more expanded clones.

As for this clone: Antigen: not known.

The protocol was immunoSEQ multiplex PCR, while the TCRdb copy is restricted to in-frame clones and leaves out a portion. The sample comprises more than 50,000 clones, 80% to 90% of which are singletons, and 0.88% rests with the top ten. Trimming cost V 3 bases and J 7 bases, with 15 bases left between them. The CDR3 runs to 14 residues. Germline V gives CDR1 MNHNS, CDR2 SASEGT. The rearrangement joins TRBV6-1 to TRBJ1-2; TRBD1 might be the D (6 bases). The sequence was obtained from an adult with an advanced solid tumor such as melanoma, head and neck, liver or kidney cancer. Specimen: CD4+ or CD8+ T cells sorted from blood, collected in a trial of the OX40 agonist ivuxolimab. CDR3 nucleotide sequence: TGTGCCAGCAGTGACTGGCAGGGGATTATTGGCTACACCTTC. Its protein product is CASSDWQGIIGYTF.